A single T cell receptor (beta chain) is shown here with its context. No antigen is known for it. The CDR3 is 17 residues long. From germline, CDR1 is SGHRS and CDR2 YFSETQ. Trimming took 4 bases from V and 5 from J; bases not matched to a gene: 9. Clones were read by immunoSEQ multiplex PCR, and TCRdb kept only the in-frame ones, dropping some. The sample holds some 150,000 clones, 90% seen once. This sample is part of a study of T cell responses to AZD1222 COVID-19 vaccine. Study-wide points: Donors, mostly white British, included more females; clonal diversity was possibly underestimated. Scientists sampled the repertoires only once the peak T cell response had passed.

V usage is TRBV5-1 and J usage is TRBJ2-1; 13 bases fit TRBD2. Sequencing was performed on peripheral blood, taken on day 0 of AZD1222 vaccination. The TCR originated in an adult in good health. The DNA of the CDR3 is TGCGCCAGCAGCAGGACTAGCGGGAGCGATCTGGACAATGAGCAGTTCTTC. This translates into CASSRTSGSDLDNEQFF.